These 21 T cell receptor beta chains were sequenced from one sample in a study of T cells in localized non-small cell lung cancer. Assay used: immunoSEQ multiplex PCR; TCRdb lists only in-frame clones, some missing. The sample records tens of thousands of clones, around 85% being singletons. The specimen comprised peripheral blood, sampled before any cancer treatment. These receptors all come from a man between 40 and 75 years old with stage I lung adenocarcinoma.

The rearrangement joins TRBV5-4 to TRBJ2-5, with D perhaps being TRBD1 or TRBD2 (5 bases each). V lost 4 bases and J lost 5, with 21 bases in between. CDR3 size: 16 residues. Germline V lookup: CDR1 SGHNT, CDR2 YYREEE (reference sequence). The CDR3: CASSVGLGGRQETQYF. Here the CDR3 DNA reads TGTGCCAGCAGCGTAGGTTTAGGAGGTCGACAGGAGACCCAGTACTTC.

V usage is TRBV6-1 and J usage is TRBJ2-7; a weak D match, TRBD1 (6 bases). This CDR3 region has 10 residues. The germline V and J ends were trimmed by 11 bases and 4 bases, with 9 bases remaining between them. Looked up from germline, CDR1 is MNHNS and CDR2 is SASEGT. CDR3 sequence reads: CAARGYEQYF. For the CDR3, the DNA is TGTGCCGCAAGGGGGTACGAGCAGTACTTC.

Written as DNA, the CDR3 is TGTGCCAGCAGTAGAAACGAGAAAAAACTGTTTTTT. It translates to CASSRNEKKLFF. The chain joins TRBV6-1 to TRBJ1-4; no definite D call. Germline V gives CDR1 MNHNS, CDR2 SASEGT. V lost 5 bases and J 9 bases, leaving 10 bases between the germline ends. The CDR3 has 12 amino acids.

The CDR3 sequence is CASIQGHSTDTQYF. The CDR3 region has the DNA TGTGCCAGCATCCAAGGACACAGCACAGATACGCAGTATTTT. The chain links TRBV27 to TRBJ2-3; the D gene is possibly TRBD1 (5 bases). Trimming removed 7 bases from V and 0 bases from J, with 11 bases in between. Germline assignment: CDR1 MNHEY and CDR2 SMNVEV (reference sequence). The CDR3 covers 14 residues.

V usage is TRBV20-1 and J usage is TRBJ2-1, with D unresolved. The V end was cut by 3 bases, the J end by 8 bases, with 8 bases between. Per germline, CDR1 DFQATT and CDR2 SNEGSKA (reference sequence). This CDR3 contains 11 residues. The CDR3: CSASAIYEQFF. CDR3 nucleotides: TGCAGTGCTAGCGCCATATATGAGCAGTTCTTC.

The V and J genes are TRBV5-1 and TRBJ1-1, with a weak D call TRBD1 (6 bases). Trimming stripped 4 bases from V and 4 bases from J, with 20 bases between. Looked up from germline, CDR1 is SGHRS and CDR2 is YFSETQ. The CDR3 is 16 residues long. CDR3 sequence reads: CASSPGGGGMVTEAFF. Here the CDR3 DNA reads TGCGCCAGCAGCCCCGGAGGGGGGGGCATGGTCACTGAAGCTTTCTTT.

The chain is built from TRBV28 and TRBJ2-3; 9 nucleotides match TRBD2. There are 15 residues in the CDR3. With V trimmed by 6 bases and J by 0 bases, 4 bases remained unmatched. Germline CDR1 and CDR2: MDHEN and SYDVKM. CDR3 in amino acids: CASRTSGYSTDTQYF. CDR3 in DNA: TGTGCCAGCAGGACTAGCGGCTATAGCACAGATACGCAGTATTTT. The full variable domain, in which reference TRBV28 and TRBJ2-3 provide the parts outside the CDR3, is DVKVTQSSRYLVKRTGEKVFLECVQDMDHENMFWYRQDPGLGLRLIYFSYDVKMKEKGDIPEGYSVSREKKERFSLILESASTNQTSMYLCASRTSGYSTDTQYFGPGTRLTVL.

V and J are TRBV6-5 and TRBJ1-3, with D unresolved. This CDR3 has 15 residues. Germline V lookup: CDR1 MNHEY, CDR2 SVGAGI. The CDR3 DNA reads as TGTGGCCTGGGAAGCAGGAATAGCTCTGGAAACACCATATATTTT. This gives the protein CGLGSRNSSGNTIYF.

The V call is TRBV7-3, the J call TRBJ2-1; D might be TRBD2 (5 bases). The germline V gene has CDR1 SGHTA and CDR2 FQGTGA. V was cut by 5 bases and J by 4 bases, with 12 bases left in between. The CDR3 totals 14 residues. The CDR3 DNA follows: TGTGCCAGCAGCCAAACGGGGTATTACAATGAGCAGTTCTTC. This sequence encodes CASSQTGYYNEQFF. The entire variable domain, with the rest obtained from reference TRBV7-3 and TRBJ2-1, is as follows: GAGVSQTPSNKVTEKGKYVELRCDPISGHTALYWYRQSLGQGPEFLIYFQGTGAADDSGLPNDRFFAVRPEGSVSTLKIQRTERGDSAVYLCASSQTGYYNEQFFGPGTRLTVL.

The chain couples TRBV7-8 to TRBJ2-7, with D uncertain. V shed 3 bases and J shed 3 bases, with 9 bases lying between them. Germline values: CDR1 SGHVS, CDR2 FQNEAQ. The CDR3 is 13 amino acids. CDR3 sequence reads: CASSLAGHYEQYF. CDR3 bases: TGTGCCAGCAGCTTGGCTGGGCACTACGAGCAGTACTTC.

The count of this clone is one. CDR3 nucleotide sequence: TGCGCCAGCAGTCAATCGTGGGACGGCTTAGCCAAAAACATTCAGTACTTC. Protein sequence: CASSQSWDGLAKNIQYF. The V and J genes are TRBV23-1 and TRBJ2-4; D is perhaps TRBD1 or TRBD2 (5 bases each). TRBV23-1 is an ORF, and what it does is uncertain. The CDR3 totals 17 residues. The V end lost 0 bases, the J end lost 0 bases, and 12 bases lay between the germline ends.

The gene calls are TRBV27 and TRBJ2-2; 11 bases match TRBD1. The CDR3 loop spans 15 amino acids. Germline CDR1 reads MNHEY; CDR2 reads SMNVEV (reference sequence). The J segment lost 6 bases and the V segment lost 6 bases, leaving 6 bases of the junction unmatched. In DNA, the CDR3 is TGTGCCAGCAGATACCCGGGACAGGGGGCCGGGGAGCTGTTTTTT. This codes for CASRYPGQGAGELFF.

This chain connects TRBV2 to TRBJ2-7; 12 bases are a match to TRBD1. The CDR3 is made up of 13 amino acids. Germline CDR1 reads SNHLY; CDR2 reads FYNNEI. The junction had 2 bases not matched to a gene; V was cut back by 3 bases and J by 8 bases. The CDR3 sequence is CASSEGTGGKQYF. The CDR3 DNA reads TGTGCCAGCAGTGAGGGGACAGGGGGCAAGCAGTACTTC.

The CDR3 DNA is TGTGCCAGCAGCACCGGGACTAGCGATGCAGATACGCAGTATTTT. Translated, it gives CASSTGTSDADTQYF. The chain uses TRBV5-4 and TRBJ2-3; 10 bases map to TRBD2. Germline V gene lookup returns CDR1 SGHNT and CDR2 YYREEE (reference sequence). Unmatched junction bases numbered 6, after V lost 4 bases and J lost 4 bases. The CDR3 is made up of 15 amino acids.

The chain carries TRBV9 and TRBJ2-6; D gene ambiguous. Germline values: CDR1 SGDLS, CDR2 YYNGEE. Trimming took off 4 bases at V and 5 bases at J, with 10 bases between the two ends. This CDR3 comprises 14 residues. CDR3 loop: CASSPGRRANVLTF. CDR3 bases: TGTGCCAGCAGCCCGGGTCGTAGGGCCAACGTCCTGACTTTC.

The V gene is TRBV5-3, the J gene TRBJ1-2; a possible D gene is TRBD1 (5 bases). TRBV5-3 is flagged as an ORF with uncertain function. The germline V and J ends were trimmed by 8 bases and 2 bases, with 13 bases remaining between them. CDR3 length equals 13 residues. The CDR3 nucleotides are TGTGCCAGCAGCCCGGGACCGAACTATGGCTACACCTTC. Amino acids: CASSPGPNYGYTF.

The chain employs TRBV2 and TRBJ1-2, with 8 nucleotides matching TRBD1. Germline V gene lookup returns CDR1 SNHLY and CDR2 FYNNEI. The CDR3 sequence is 14 residues long. V lost 3 bases, J lost 4 bases, and 4 bases stayed unmatched. CDR3 loop: CASSDRGLSYGYTF. CDR3 DNA: TGTGCCAGCAGTGACAGGGGGCTGAGCTATGGCTACACCTTC.

About this clone itself: The sample holds other DNA sequences that translate to the same CDR3. The chain is built from TRBV5-1 and TRBJ1-4; 10 bases match TRBD1. The CDR3 contains 14 residues. V gave up 0 bases and J gave up 7 bases; unmatched junction bases: 0. The V gene's germline CDR1 is SGHRS and CDR2 YFSETQ. Here the CDR3 DNA reads TGCGCCAGCAGCTTGGGACAGGGGGCTGAAAAACTGTTTTTT. Its protein is CASSLGQGAEKLFF.

This clone was found once. This sequence joins TRBV7-8 and TRBJ2-2, with 9 bases matching TRBD2. This CDR3 is 16 amino acids long. V shed 4 bases and J 4 bases; nucleotides not matched to a gene: 7. Germline assignment: CDR1 SGHVS and CDR2 FQNEAQ. The CDR3: CASSSLDSGGTGELFF. Written as DNA, the CDR3 is TGTGCCAGCAGCTCCTTGGATAGCGGGGGCACCGGGGAGCTGTTTTTT.

The V and J genes are TRBV7-2 and TRBJ2-7, with D perhaps matching TRBD2 (6 bases). Trimming took 4 bases from V and 0 from J, leaving 13 bases between them. This CDR3 comprises 15 residues. Germline CDR1 is SGHTA and CDR2 is FQGNSA. Written as DNA, the CDR3 is TGTGCCAGCAGCTCGTTAGCGGCGAGCTCCTACGAGCAGTACTTC. As protein: CASSSLAASSYEQYF.

The CDR3 loop is CASSLRNTAEAFF. The CDR3 DNA reads as TGTGCCAGCAGCTTGCGTAATACTGCCGAAGCTTTCTTT. The rearrangement joins TRBV5-6 to TRBJ1-1; D gene uncertain. In germline, CDR1 is SGHDT, CDR2 YYEEEE. The V and J ends lost 1 base and 8 bases respectively, with 12 bases between them. CDR3 size: 13 residues.